One sample yielded the 10 T cell receptor beta chains listed below, sequenced in a study of response to subunit inactivated influenza vaccine (dated by TCRdb to between 2018 and 2020). The receptor library was made with RT-PCR. Sequencing was performed on an Illumina HiSeq 2500. Using fastp trimming at Q25 and MiXCR clonotype assembly, TCRdb reanalyzed the public sequencing data and kept in-frame beta chains. Here each entry gathers all rows of one CDR3 protein and keeps the most common genes and DNA. This sample is represented by 630,000 or so distinct CDR3 sequences; around 14% of them were singletons. Around a tenth of the sample lies in the top ten. The sample in question was PBMCs from blood, obtained less than 13 days after vaccination. The receptors were sampled from a man aged 45 to 65 who received an inactivated influenza vaccine. Donor details come from another sample of the same person, matched by shared clones.

The chain joins TRBV10-3 to TRBJ1-2, with a possible D match to TRBD1 (5 bases). CDR1 is ENHRY, CDR2 SYGVKD, per germline. This CDR3 has 14 residues. Trimming shortened V by 5 bases and J by 8 bases, and 18 bases separated the two germline ends. CDR3 protein: CAISSGGVLHGYTF. The CDR3 region has the DNA TGTGCCATCAGTTCGGGGGGGGTCCTCCACGGCTACACCTTC.

This clonotype was seen only a few times. The chain uses TRBV10-3 and TRBJ2-5; possible D gene TRBD2, 5 bases. The V gene lost 5 bases and the J gene lost 2 bases, with 9 bases spanning the gap. This CDR3 region has 13 residues. From germline, CDR1 is ENHRY and CDR2 SYGVKD. The CDR3 region has the DNA TGTGCCATCAGTAACCGGGATCAAGAGACCCAGTACTTC. As protein: CAISNRDQETQYF.

This clonotype occurred a few times. The chain is built from TRBV18 and TRBJ2-7; TRBD2 agrees at 11 bases. V lost 3 bases, J lost 5 bases, and 6 bases stayed unmatched. The CDR3 has 15 residues. Germline V gene lookup returns CDR1 KGHSH and CDR2 LQKENI. CDR3 loop: CASSPTSGKVHEQYF. The CDR3 DNA follows: TGTGCCAGCTCACCGACTAGCGGGAAGGTCCACGAGCAGTACTTC.

This clonotype was recorded a few times. The J gene is TRBJ1-5, the V gene TRBV12-3 or TRBV12-4; 9 nucleotides agree with TRBD1. The V and J ends lost 5 bases and 7 bases, in that order; junction bases with no gene match: 6. This CDR3 has 14 residues. The CDR3 DNA reads TGTGCCAGCAGTAGGACAGGGGTCAGACAGCCCCAGCATTTT. This sequence encodes CASSRTGVRQPQHF.

The V and J genes are TRBV6-1 and TRBJ2-7; D uncertain. V was cut by 6 bases and J by 1 base, with 13 bases left in between. This CDR3 region has 14 residues. Looked up from germline, CDR1 is MNHNS and CDR2 is SASEGT. The CDR3 DNA is TGTGCCAGCAGGACACAGCGAACGTCCTACGAGCAGTACTTC. Amino acids: CASRTQRTSYEQYF.

This clonotype was seen a few times. The rearrangement joins TRBV5-5 to TRBJ1-1; D is ambiguous. The CDR3 has 14 amino acids. Trimming took 4 bases from V and 4 from J, leaving 14 bases between them. Per germline, CDR1 SGHKS and CDR2 YYEKEE (reference sequence). CDR3 sequence reads: CASSQTVLGTEAFF. CDR3 coding DNA: TGTGCCAGCAGCCAAACCGTCTTGGGCACTGAAGCTTTCTTT.

There are a few counts of this clonotype. This chain connects TRBV20-1 to TRBJ2-7; 7 bases fit TRBD1. V dropped 5 bases and J dropped 4; count of bases not matched to a gene: 11. Germline CDR1 DFQATT, CDR2 SNEGSKA (reference sequence). This CDR3 comprises 14 residues. CDR3 sequence: CSAPLPTGQYEQYF. CDR3 DNA: TGCAGTGCTCCTCTCCCGACAGGGCAGTACGAGCAGTACTTC.

This clonotype turned up a few times. CDR3 loop: CASSQVRGEDQPQHF. CDR3 coding DNA: TGTGCCAGCAGCCAAGTGCGGGGGGAGGATCAGCCCCAGCATTTT. V is TRBV4-2 and J is TRBJ1-5; D may be TRBD1 (5 bases). The V end lost 1 base, the J end lost 5 bases, and 12 bases lay between the germline ends. The CDR3 runs 15 residues. Germline V gene sequence: CDR1 LGHNA, CDR2 YNFKEQ.

This chain joins TRBV6-2 or TRBV6-3 and TRBJ2-7, with 9 bases aligning to TRBD1. There are 15 residues in the CDR3. The germline CDR1 and CDR2 sequences are MNHEY and SVGEGT. The V and J ends lost 5 bases and 2 bases, in that order; junction bases with no gene match: 7. CDR3 residues: CASSHGTGNPYEQYF. CDR3 DNA sequence: TGTGCCAGCAGTCACGGGACAGGGAACCCCTACGAGCAGTACTTC.

In this sample, this clonotype turned up a few times. The chain employs TRBV2 and TRBJ1-5, with D tentatively TRBD1 (5 bases). V dropped 6 bases and J dropped 5 bases, with 14 bases sitting between them. CDR3 size: 14 residues. From germline, CDR1 is SNHLY and CDR2 FYNNEI. CDR3 residues: CASRQGAHDQPQHF. In DNA, the CDR3 is TGTGCCAGCAGACAAGGGGCCCATGATCAGCCCCAGCATTTT. Based on the CDR3 plus reference TRBV2 and TRBJ1-5, the full variable domain is EPEVTQTPSHQVTQMGQEVILRCVPISNHLYFYWYRQILGQKVEFLVSFYNNEISEKSEIFDDQFSVERPDGSNFTLKIRSTKLEDSAMYFCASRQGAHDQPQHFGDGTRLSIL.